Below are 8 T cell receptor beta chains sequenced from a single sample in a study of early T cells in non-severe SARS-CoV-2 infection. In TCRdb, the 5' RACE reads were re-called with MiXCR into one record per CDR3 protein. The sample includes tens of thousands of distinct CDR3 sequences, roughly an eighth of them seen just once. Sample: whole blood. These receptors originate from an adult who was a healthcare worker with PCR-confirmed SARS-CoV-2 infection or an uninfected control (not recorded which).

This clonotype was seen many times. The gene calls are TRBV12-3 or TRBV12-4 and TRBJ1-3; D remains unclear. There are 13 residues in the CDR3. V shed 3 bases and J shed 0 bases, with 3 bases lying between them. The DNA for the CDR3 is TGTGCCAGCAGTTTGTACTCTGGAAACACCATATATTTT. As protein: CASSLYSGNTIYF.

This clonotype showed up many times. The rearrangement joins TRBV20-1 to TRBJ2-3, with D possibly being TRBD1 (6 bases). This CDR3 has 14 amino acids. CDR1 is DFQATT and CDR2 is SNEGSKA in the germline V gene (reference sequence). Trimming cost V 6 bases and J 0 bases, with 13 bases left between them. CDR3: CSARGWPSTDTQYF. In nucleotides, the CDR3 is TGCAGTGCCAGGGGCTGGCCTAGCACAGATACGCAGTATTTT.

This clonotype was found many times. This chain connects TRBV30 to TRBJ2-5, with D perhaps TRBD1 (6 bases). Germline CDR1 is GTSNPN and CDR2 is SVGIG (reference sequence). The length of the CDR3 is 13 residues. V was pared by 1 base and J by 3 bases, with 9 bases between. This CDR3 is CAWSGGQKETQYF. The CDR3 DNA follows: TGTGCCTGGAGTGGCGGACAGAAAGAGACCCAGTACTTC.

Ten or more counts support this clonotype. The chain combines TRBV7-9 with TRBJ2-7; maybe TRBD1 (5 bases). The germline CDR1 and CDR2 sequences are SEHNR and FQNEAQ (reference sequence). The CDR3 loop spans 11 amino acids. Trimming pared 5 bases from V and 7 bases from J, leaving 9 bases between. CDR3 loop: CASSLRTEQYF. DNA for the CDR3: TGTGCCAGCAGCCTCAGGACAGAGCAGTACTTC.

This clonotype was observed a few times. V and J are TRBV29-1 and TRBJ1-5; D ambiguous. CDR3 length: 12 amino acids. CDR1 is SQVTM, CDR2 ANQGSEA, per germline. The V end lost 6 bases, the J end lost 0 bases, and 6 bases lay between the germline ends. The CDR3 nucleotides read TGCAGCGTAATAGTTAGCAATCAGCCCCAGCATTTT. This codes for CSVIVSNQPQHF.

This clonotype occurred a few times. The rearrangement links TRBV20-1 to TRBJ1-1; D is unclear. The germline gives CDR1 DFQATT, CDR2 SNEGSKA (reference sequence). The CDR3 runs 13 residues. With 3 bases removed from V and 1 base from J, the gap between germline ends came to 9 bases. The CDR3 reads CSARSPPNTEAFF. Written as DNA, the CDR3 is TGCAGTGCTAGGTCTCCTCCGAACACTGAAGCTTTCTTT.

This clonotype was recorded at least ten times. The chain joins TRBV29-1 to TRBJ2-2, with TRBD2 identical over 7 bases. The CDR3 has 14 residues. J lost 4 bases, V lost 2 bases, and 4 bases had no gene match. CDR1 SQVTM and CDR2 ANQGSEA come from the germline V gene. CDR3 in amino acids: CSVERGGGTGELFF. CDR3 coding DNA: TGCAGCGTTGAAAGGGGCGGGGGCACCGGGGAGCTGTTTTTT.

In its sample, this clonotype was seen a few times. The rearrangement uses TRBV7-2 and TRBJ1-2, with TRBD1 matching over 7 bases. Germline values: CDR1 SGHTA, CDR2 FQGNSA. This CDR3 contains 13 residues. J lost 2 bases, V lost 4 bases, and 1 base had no gene match. DNA for the CDR3: TGTGCCAGCAGCTCGACAGGGAACTATGGCTACACCTTC. Amino acid sequence: CASSSTGNYGYTF. Complete variable domain (other parts from reference TRBV7-2 and TRBJ1-2): GAGVSQSPSNKVTEKGKDVELRCDPISGHTALYWYRQSLGQGLEFLIYFQGNSAPDKSGLPSDRFSAERTGGSVSTLTIQRTQQEDSAVYLCASSSTGNYGYTFGSGTRLTVV.